Presented here are 25 T cell receptor beta chains from one specimen sequenced in a study of blood T cells in healthy people across ages (dated by TCRdb to between 2015 and 2016). Library generation was performed with 5' RACE. The listed sequencing device is Illumina HiSeq 2500. A second PCR of about 6 to 11 cycles was performed with a sample-barcoded 5' primer and a J-beta primer mix. Using fastp at Q25 and MiXCR, TCRdb reprocessed the public reads and kept productive beta chains. Each CDR3 protein appears once, grouped with its most common genes and DNA. Here the sample has 730,000 or so distinct CDR3 sequences; more than 40% occur a single time. In total, the top ten clones hold 20% to 25% of the sample. What was sequenced was blood. These receptors all come from a woman aged 60-75 years in good health.

This clonotype was detected a few times. The CDR3 bases are TGTGCCAGCGGCGGGAGTAGTGAGCAGTTCTTC. This sequence encodes CASGGSSEQFF. The chain couples TRBV7-9 to TRBJ2-1; 7 bases match TRBD2. Trimming cost V 8 bases and J 9 bases; bases outside gene matches: 4. Germline CDR1 SEHNR, CDR2 FQNEAQ (reference sequence). The CDR3 has 11 residues.

This clonotype has only a few counts. V is TRBV20-1 and J is TRBJ2-7; 7 bases fit TRBD2. With 3 bases clipped from V and 7 bases from J, the junction kept 9 bases outside the gene matches. Per the germline V gene, CDR1 is DFQATT and CDR2 is SNEGSKA (reference sequence). The CDR3 extends over 13 amino acids. CDR3 sequence (DNA): TGCAGTGCTAGTACAGCGGGGCCGAGGGAGCAGTACTTC. It yields the protein CSASTAGPREQYF.

The chain couples TRBV24-1 to TRBJ1-5; D gene ambiguous. With 7 bases removed from V and 9 bases from J, the gap between germline ends came to 15 bases. Germline V gene sequence: CDR1 KGHDR, CDR2 SFDVKD. The CDR3 has 13 residues. The CDR3 DNA follows: TGTGCCACCAGAATCATGGGCCTACGGCCCCAGCATTTT. It specifies CATRIMGLRPQHF.

The rearrangement uses TRBV20-1 and TRBJ2-5; D tentatively fits TRBD1 or TRBD2 (5 bases each). This CDR3 is built from 13 residues. Trimming took off 2 bases at V and 10 bases at J, with 17 bases between the two ends. Germline lookup yields CDR1 DFQATT and CDR2 SNEGSKA (reference sequence). The CDR3 DNA follows: TGCAGTGCTAGAAGGGACCCCGGGGCCGGCCAGTACTTC. Its translation: CSARRDPGAGQYF.

The V call is TRBV7-6, the J call TRBJ2-7; D may match TRBD1 or TRBD2 (5 bases each). This CDR3 spans 16 amino acids. CDR1 and CDR2 from the germline V gene are SGHVS and FNYEAQ. Trimming stripped 2 bases from V and 4 bases from J, with 18 bases between. CDR3 region: CASSLTSGTQKYEQYF. The CDR3 nucleotides read TGTGCCAGCAGCTTAACGTCCGGGACCCAGAAGTACGAGCAGTACTTC.

CDR3 DNA: TGTGCCAGCAGCCCGACTAGCGGGAGTAGTGACAATGAGCAGTACTTC. Translating it yields CASSPTSGSSDNEQYF. The chain has TRBV7-3 and TRBJ2-5; the match to TRBD2 covers 12 bases. This CDR3 spans 16 amino acids. J was trimmed by 11 bases and V by 5 bases; bases with no gene match: 15. Germline CDR1 reads SGHTA; CDR2 reads FQGTGA.

The CDR3 is CSARDTGTGANYGYTF. The CDR3 DNA is TGCAGTGCTAGAGATACCGGGACAGGGGCTAACTATGGCTACACCTTC. This chain joins TRBV20-1 and TRBJ1-2; TRBD1 matches at 10 bases. Germline assignment: CDR1 DFQATT and CDR2 SNEGSKA (reference sequence). The trim removed 0 bases at V and 0 bases at J, leaving 4 bases unmatched. The CDR3 length is 16 residues.

V is TRBV28 and J is TRBJ2-1, with 7 bases fitting TRBD1. This CDR3 has 12 amino acids. The germline CDR1 and CDR2 sequences are MDHEN and SYDVKM. DNA of the CDR3: TGTGACGGGACCGAGAGGGGGCGTGGGCAGTTCTTC. Translating it yields CDGTERGRGQFF.

In this sample, this clonotype turned up once. Germline is not matched at one junction end, which may reflect a read error. The V call is TRBV12-3 or TRBV12-4, the J call TRBJ1-5; D perhaps matches TRBD1 (5 bases). The CDR3 has 16 amino acids. The chain's CDR3 is CASSSSDTPGNQSQHF. As DNA, the CDR3 is TGTGCCAGTAGTTCTTCGGACACGCCCGGCAATCAGTCCCAGCATTTT.

The table lists this clonotype with a few counts. V gene TRBV4-3 combines with J gene TRBJ2-1; no firm D call. The germline V and J ends were trimmed by 0 bases and 7 bases, with 16 bases remaining between them. Germline V lookup: CDR1 LGHNA, CDR2 YSLEER. The CDR3 has 16 amino acids. The CDR3 region is CASSQDHTRLSNEQFF. CDR3 nucleotide sequence: TGCGCCAGCAGCCAAGATCACACCCGACTCTCAAATGAGCAGTTCTTC.

This rearrangement joins TRBV6-1 to TRBJ2-1, with 7 bases that match TRBD1. J gave up 1 base and V 0 bases, and 6 bases lay outside the gene matches. The CDR3 extends over 17 amino acids. Germline CDR1 MNHNS, CDR2 SASEGT. CDR3 nucleotide sequence: TGTGCCAGCAGTGAAGCTGGGGCACAGGGGTCCTACAATGAGCAGTTCTTC. It is translated as CASSEAGAQGSYNEQFF.

V gene TRBV10-3 combines with J gene TRBJ2-1; TRBD2 aligns across 8 bases. This CDR3 is 16 amino acids long. Trimming removed 0 bases from V and 7 bases from J; junction bases left unmatched: 8. Germline CDR1 reads ENHRY; CDR2 reads SYGVKD. The CDR3 loop is CAISESASGGENEQFF. CDR3 nucleotide sequence: TGTGCCATCAGTGAGTCGGCGTCGGGAGGGGAAAATGAGCAGTTCTTC.

For this clonotype: The junction differs from germline at one of its ends, possibly a read error. The gene calls are TRBV10-3 and TRBJ2-7; 7 bases are shared with TRBD2. Per germline, CDR1 ENHRY and CDR2 SYGVKD. The CDR3 loop spans 15 amino acids. The chain's CDR3 is CAVSPQAGLSYEQYF. The CDR3 nucleotides read TGTGCCGTCAGTCCCCAAGCGGGACTGTCCTACGAGCAGTACTTC.

V and J are TRBV27 and TRBJ2-1, with D possibly being TRBD1 or TRBD2 (6 bases each). Trimming stripped 6 bases from V and 5 bases from J, with 14 bases between. Looked up from germline, CDR1 is MNHEY and CDR2 is SMNVEV (reference sequence). This CDR3 spans 14 amino acids. The CDR3 here is CASSWGAGNNEQFF. CDR3 nucleotide sequence: TGTGCCAGCAGCTGGGGGGCAGGCAACAATGAGCAGTTCTTC.

This clonotype appeared a few times. V usage is TRBV12-3 or TRBV12-4 and J usage is TRBJ2-3; 11 positions agree with TRBD2. The CDR3 contains 16 residues. V was pared by 6 bases and J by 2 bases, with 7 bases of the junction left unmatched. In nucleotides, the CDR3 is TGTGCCAGCAGGGGGGGGACTAGCGGAATCACAGATACGCAGTATTTT. Its translation is CASRGGTSGITDTQYF.

This clonotype has just a few counts. The CDR3 coding sequence is TGTGCCAGCAGCTTAGATCGGGGTGACAATGAGCAGTACTTC. This codes for CASSLDRGDNEQYF. The gene calls are TRBV7-9 and TRBJ2-5; TRBD2 might be the D (5 bases). The germline V and J ends were trimmed by 1 base and 11 bases, with 17 bases remaining between them. The CDR3 spans 14 residues. CDR1 is SEHNR and CDR2 is FQNEAQ in the germline V gene (reference sequence).

This clonotype was picked up a small number of times. The chain is built from TRBV5-1 and TRBJ2-7; the D gene is possibly TRBD2 (5 bases). The ends were cut back, 0 bases at V and 2 bases at J, with 12 bases in the middle. Germline V gives CDR1 SGHRS, CDR2 YFSETQ. The CDR3 consists of 15 residues. The CDR3 is CASSLDSGPPYEQYF. The CDR3 DNA sequence: TGCGCCAGCAGCTTGGACAGCGGACCTCCCTACGAGCAGTACTTC.

The gene calls are TRBV2 and TRBJ2-1; D is unresolved. The J call may be in error: the DNA end matches TRBJ2-7 better. This CDR3 region has 15 residues. Per germline, CDR1 SNHLY and CDR2 FYNNEI. The CDR3 sequence: CASSPTTVRYNEQYF. The CDR3 bases are TGTGCCAGCAGCCCTACTACCGTCAGGTACAATGAGCAGTACTTC.

This clonotype was observed a handful of times. The chain joins TRBV29-1 to TRBJ2-7; 7 bases match TRBD1. Germline-derived CDR1 and CDR2 are SQVTM and ANQGSEA. V lost 6 bases and J lost 2; bases outside the gene matches: 1. This CDR3 contains 11 residues. The CDR3, as DNA: TGCAGCGTGGGGACAGCCTACGAGCAGTACTTC. Translated: CSVGTAYEQYF.

This clonotype was counted only a few times. The gene calls are TRBV15 and TRBJ1-1; D not resolved. Per germline, CDR1 LNHNV and CDR2 YYDKDF (reference sequence). V was cut by 0 bases and J by 5 bases, with 13 bases left in between. This CDR3 is built from 15 residues. This CDR3 reads CATSRDAIGVTEAFF. The CDR3 bases are TGTGCCACCAGCAGAGACGCCATCGGGGTTACTGAAGCTTTCTTT.

The chain combines TRBV20-1 with TRBJ2-1, with 9 bases identical to TRBD2. Per the germline V gene, CDR1 is DFQATT and CDR2 is SNEGSKA (reference sequence). CDR3 length: 16 residues. J lost 10 bases, V lost 6 bases, and 19 bases had no gene match. Written as DNA, the CDR3 is TGCAGTGCCAAGGACGGGACTAGCACAGTACAATACGAGCAGTTCTTC. Protein: CSAKDGTSTVQYEQFF.

The J gene is TRBJ2-1, the V gene TRBV5-1; D possibly matches TRBD1 or TRBD2 (5 bases each). Germline CDR1 is SGHRS and CDR2 is YFSETQ. The CDR3 extends over 12 amino acids. V was cut by 5 bases and J by 13 bases, with 16 bases left in between. CDR3 sequence (DNA): TGCGCCAGCAGTCGGGGCGGAGAGACCCAGTTCTTC. Protein product: CASSRGGETQFF.

This clonotype occurred a few times. This chain connects TRBV18 to TRBJ2-7, with D tentatively TRBD1 (5 bases). The CDR3 contains 13 residues. V was shortened by 3 bases and J by 5 bases, with 11 bases between the two germline ends. The germline CDR1 and CDR2 sequences are KGHSH and LQKENI. The CDR3 sequence: CASSPRVEHEQYF. The CDR3 DNA is TGTGCCAGCTCACCCAGGGTGGAACACGAGCAGTACTTC.

The chain employs TRBV27 and TRBJ2-3; the D gene is possibly TRBD2 (6 bases). The CDR3 loop spans 16 amino acids. Germline-derived CDR1 and CDR2 are MNHEY and SMNVEV (reference sequence). V was shortened by 4 bases and J by 1 base, with 15 bases between the two germline ends. CDR3 amino acids: CASSSLAGRGTDTQYF. The CDR3 nucleotides read TGTGCCAGCAGTTCCCTTGCGGGAAGGGGCACAGATACGCAGTATTTT.

Regarding this clonotype: The junction shows a germline mismatch at one end, possibly a read error. The rearrangement joins TRBV7-6 to TRBJ2-7; 9 bases agree with TRBD1. The CDR3 extends over 16 amino acids. Per the germline V gene, CDR1 is SGHVS and CDR2 is FNYEAQ. The CDR3 nucleotides are TGTGCCAGTAGCTTAGCCCCGGGACAGGGTACCTACGAGCAGTACTTC. Translation gives CASSLAPGQGTYEQYF. The entire variable domain, with the rest obtained from reference TRBV7-6 and TRBJ2-7, is as follows: GAGVSQSPRYKVTKRGQDVALRCDPISGHVSLYWYRQALGQGPEFLTYFNYEAQQDKSGLPNDRFSAERPEGSISTLTIQRTEQRDSAMYRCASSLAPGQGTYEQYFGPGTRLTVT.